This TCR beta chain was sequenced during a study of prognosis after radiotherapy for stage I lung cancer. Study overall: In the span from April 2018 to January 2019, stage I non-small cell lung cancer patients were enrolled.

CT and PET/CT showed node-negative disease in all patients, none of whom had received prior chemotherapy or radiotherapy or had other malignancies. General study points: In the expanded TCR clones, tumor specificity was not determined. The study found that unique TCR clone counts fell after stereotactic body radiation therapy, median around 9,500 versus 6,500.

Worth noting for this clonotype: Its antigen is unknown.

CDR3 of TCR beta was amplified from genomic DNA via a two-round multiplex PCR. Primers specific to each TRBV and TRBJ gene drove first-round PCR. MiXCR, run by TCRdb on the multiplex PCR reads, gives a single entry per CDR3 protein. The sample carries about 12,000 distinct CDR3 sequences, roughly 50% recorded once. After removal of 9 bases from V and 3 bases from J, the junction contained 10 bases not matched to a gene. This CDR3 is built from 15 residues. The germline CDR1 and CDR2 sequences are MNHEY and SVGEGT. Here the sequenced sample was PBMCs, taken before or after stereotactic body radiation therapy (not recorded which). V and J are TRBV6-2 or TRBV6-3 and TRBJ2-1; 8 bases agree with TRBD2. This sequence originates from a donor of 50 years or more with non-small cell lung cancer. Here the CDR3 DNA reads TGTGCCAGTATCCCCCGGGAGGGGTTCTACAATGAGCAGTTCTTC. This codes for CASIPREGFYNEQFF.